The sequence of this TCR beta chain was determined in a study of PD-1 and CTLA-4 blockade in melanoma. Germline V lookup: CDR1 SGHTA, CDR2 FQGTGA. The CDR3 covers 16 residues. Trimming took 5 bases from V and 6 from J, leaving 20 bases between them. Sequencing was performed with immunoSEQ multiplex PCR; in TCRdb, only in-frame clones are kept and a portion is missing. Of 34,000 or so clones listed, around 90% are singletons. The sequenced sample was CD8+ T cells from peripheral blood, obtained from a patient given anti-PD-1 treatment. The clonotype was recovered from a human donor with melanoma. The gene calls are TRBV7-3 and TRBJ2-1; perhaps TRBD2 as D (6 bases). The CDR3 nucleotides read TGTGCCAGCAGCCCCCTAGGAGGGTCCCCGGGCAATGAGCAGTTCTTC. The encoded protein is CASSPLGGSPGNEQFF.